This T cell receptor beta chain was profiled in a study of Ad26.COV2.S vaccination and SARS-CoV-2 variants. Regarding this clone: Its antigen remains unidentified.

The table came from immunoSEQ multiplex PCR; TCRdb's copy has only in-frame clones and leaves some out. The data show 440,000 or so clones, about 90% seen once. The treatment here: some 19 received Ad26.COV2.S at low or high dose, single or two shots; 5 received placebo; per-sample allocation not given. Collection of the samples took place on day 63 after the first injection of vaccine or placebo. Adults aged 18-55 years in Boston included the donor. Whole-study findings and limits: Vaccine recipients posted higher spike-specific TCR breadth than their placebo counterparts.

The CDR3 has 14 amino acids. CDR1 is SEHNR, CDR2 FQNEAQ, per germline (reference sequence). J gave up 7 bases and V 6 bases, and 7 bases lay outside the gene matches. This TCR came from a person aged 18-65 years who received the Ad26.COV2.S COVID-19 vaccine or a placebo. The chain has TRBV7-9 and TRBJ1-4, with 8 bases that match TRBD1. Sequenced here: peripheral blood, sampled in a trial of Ad26.COV2.S vaccine versus placebo. CDR3 nucleotides: TGTGCCAGCAGGGCAGGGGGCCGAGGTGAAAAACTGTTTTTT. This gives the protein CASRAGGRGEKLFF.